The 25 T cell receptor beta chains given below trace back to one sample, sequenced in a study of cytomegalovirus exposure and HLA in healthy donors. Primers for the PCR totalled 60 Vbeta and 13 Jbeta. TCRdb keeps only in-frame clones here, not all; method: immunoSEQ multiplex PCR. The sample has 150,000 to 200,000 clones; 75% to 85% are singletons. The sequencing sample was made of PBMCs. These receptors were taken from a man aged 25-45 years in good health and CMV-seropositive.

The chain combines TRBV10-3 with TRBJ2-7, with D maybe TRBD1 (5 bases). This CDR3 is built from 14 residues. Germline values: CDR1 ENHRY, CDR2 SYGVKD. The germline V and J ends were trimmed by 3 bases and 3 bases, with 12 bases remaining between them. CDR3 bases: TGTGCCATCAGTGACCCGAGCCAGGGCTACGAGCAGTACTTC. Translated: CAISDPSQGYEQYF.

This chain joins TRBV18 and TRBJ1-5; TRBD1 matches at 7 bases. Germline V gene data show CDR1 as KGHSH and CDR2 as LQKENI. This CDR3 spans 14 amino acids. The trim removed 5 bases at V and 5 bases at J, leaving 6 bases unmatched. The CDR3 is CASSGTAGDQPQHF. CDR3 nucleotide sequence: TGTGCCAGCTCAGGGACAGCGGGGGATCAGCCCCAGCATTTT.

This clone came up a few times. The chain couples TRBV5-4 to TRBJ1-1; tentatively, D is TRBD1 (5 bases). The V gene lost 3 bases and the J gene lost 5 bases, with 14 bases spanning the gap. This CDR3 is built from 14 residues. CDR1 and CDR2 from the germline V gene are SGHNT and YYREEE (reference sequence). The CDR3 bases are TGTGCCAGCAGCTGGCCCGGGACTAGAACTGAAGCTTTCTTT. It is translated as CASSWPGTRTEAFF. Complete variable domain (other parts from reference TRBV5-4 and TRBJ1-1): ETGVTQSPTHLIKTRGQQVTLRCSSQSGHNTVSWYQQALGQGPQFIFQYYREEENGRGNFPPRFSGLQFPNYSSELNVNALELDDSALYLCASSWPGTRTEAFFGQGTRLTVV.

V is TRBV5-6 and J is TRBJ1-2; D unclear. CDR3 length: 12 amino acids. Trimming stripped 0 bases from V and 6 bases from J, with 6 bases between. Germline values: CDR1 SGHDT, CDR2 YYEEEE. Here the CDR3 DNA reads TGTGCCAGCAGCTTGGTGAGGGATGGCTACACCTTC. Its translation: CASSLVRDGYTF.

The J gene is TRBJ1-1, the V gene TRBV5-1; 9 positions match TRBD1. Per germline, CDR1 SGHRS and CDR2 YFSETQ. The CDR3 is made up of 15 amino acids. Germline trimming cut 0 bases from V and 6 bases from J; bases unmatched to any gene: 6. The chain's CDR3 is CASSLDGTGRPEAFF. In nucleotides, the CDR3 is TGCGCCAGCAGCTTGGATGGGACAGGGCGGCCTGAAGCTTTCTTT.

The chain has TRBV11-3 and TRBJ2-7, with D maybe TRBD2 (5 bases). The CDR3 is 16 residues long. The V and J ends lost 8 bases and 0 bases respectively, with 20 bases between them. Per the germline V gene, CDR1 is SGHNT and CDR2 is YENEEA. The CDR3 protein is CASRESGRARSYEQYF. Here the CDR3 DNA reads TGTGCCAGCCGTGAATCTGGGCGGGCTCGCTCCTACGAGCAGTACTTC.

The chain couples TRBV5-6 to TRBJ2-3; TRBD1 might be the D (6 bases). The CDR3 is made up of 14 amino acids. Looked up from germline, CDR1 is SGHDT and CDR2 is YYEEEE. V lost 2 bases to trimming and J lost 2 bases, with 9 bases between them. The CDR3 DNA follows: TGTGCCAGCAGCTTAGACAGGACCACAGATACGCAGTATTTT. It specifies CASSLDRTTDTQYF.

J is TRBJ1-2 and V is TRBV5-1; 10 bases map to TRBD1. After removal of 4 bases from V and 2 bases from J, the junction contained 5 bases not matched to a gene. This CDR3 contains 15 residues. The germline gives CDR1 SGHRS, CDR2 YFSETQ. The CDR3: CASSPGQGRNYGYTF. DNA for the CDR3: TGCGCCAGCAGCCCGGGACAGGGGAGGAACTATGGCTACACCTTC.

The chain carries TRBV7-8 and TRBJ2-2; unclear D gene. CDR3 size: 13 residues. V lost 5 bases and J lost 1, with 5 bases in between. Germline loops: CDR1 SGHVS, CDR2 FQNEAQ. CDR3 sequence reads: CASSLRNTGELFF. CDR3 nucleotides: TGTGCCAGCAGCCTGCGGAACACCGGGGAGCTGTTTTTT.

This chain joins TRBV9 and TRBJ2-3; the D is unclear. CDR1 is SGDLS and CDR2 is YYNGEE in the germline V gene. Deletions cut 1 base from V and 2 bases from J, with 8 bases between. This CDR3 has 14 amino acids. CDR3 DNA: TGTGCCAGCAGCGTAAACCTAGTCACAGATACGCAGTATTTT. Its translation is CASSVNLVTDTQYF.

The chain is built from TRBV9 and TRBJ1-1; D not certain. The germline V gene encodes CDR1 SGDLS and CDR2 YYNGEE. This CDR3 is 13 amino acids long. V was trimmed by 2 bases and J by 4 bases, leaving 9 bases between them. In nucleotides, the CDR3 is TGTGCCAGCAGCGTCTCGCGGGGCACTGAAGCTTTCTTT. This sequence encodes CASSVSRGTEAFF.

This clone was seen just once. The chain couples TRBV6-6 to TRBJ2-5, with 9 nucleotides matching TRBD1. Judging by the DNA end, TRBJ2-7 fits better; the J call may be wrong. The CDR3 is 15 residues long. Per the germline V gene, CDR1 is MNHNY and CDR2 is SVGAGI (reference sequence). This chain's CDR3 is CASSYPDRGTYEQYF. CDR3 coding DNA: TGTGCCAGCAGTTACCCGGACAGGGGTACCTACGAGCAGTACTTC.

This clone appeared a few times. This sequence joins TRBV10-2 and TRBJ1-5; D unclear. CDR1 is WSHSY, CDR2 SAAADI, per germline. The CDR3 loop spans 13 amino acids. V was cut by 0 bases and J by 4 bases, with 4 bases left in between. Here the CDR3 reads CASSESSNQPQHF. Here the CDR3 DNA reads TGCGCCAGCAGTGAGTCCTCTAATCAGCCCCAGCATTTT.

The chain combines TRBV7-2 with TRBJ1-6; 8 nucleotides agree with TRBD1. The J segment lost 7 bases and the V segment lost 2 bases, leaving 7 bases of the junction unmatched. This CDR3 is built from 16 residues. In germline, CDR1 is SGHTA, CDR2 FQGNSA. CDR3 protein: CASSLSLNRGNSPLHF. CDR3 sequence (DNA): TGTGCCAGCAGCTTATCATTGAACAGGGGGAATTCACCCCTCCACTTT.

In its sample, this clone was seen a few times. The gene calls are TRBV11-3 and TRBJ2-7; weak D call: TRBD2 (6 bases). The CDR3 is made up of 14 amino acids. Germline CDR1 reads SGHNT; CDR2 reads YENEEA. Trimming cost V 4 bases and J 2 bases, with 12 bases left between them. The CDR3 bases are TGTGCCAGCAGCTCTAGGAGGGCACCCTACGAGCAGTACTTC. It encodes CASSSRRAPYEQYF.

A few counts support this clone. The rearrangement uses TRBV11-2 and TRBJ2-7, with D hard to call. Germline V gene data show CDR1 as SGHAT and CDR2 as FQNNGV. This CDR3 comprises 15 residues. Deletions cut 1 base from V and 2 bases from J, with 12 bases between. CDR3 sequence (DNA): TGTGCCAGCAGCTTAGGATCGGTCGAGACCTACGAGCAGTACTTC. Residues: CASSLGSVETYEQYF.

The chain's CDR3 is CASRGGAYTSYGYTF. The CDR3 DNA reads TGTGCCAGCAGAGGGGGGGCCTACACCTCCTATGGCTACACCTTC. The V call is TRBV5-6, the J call TRBJ1-2; D is possibly TRBD1 (6 bases). The germline CDR1 and CDR2 sequences are SGHDT and YYEEEE. CDR3 size: 15 residues. V was shortened by 5 bases and J by 4 bases, with 18 bases between the two germline ends.

This sequence joins TRBV27 and TRBJ2-2, with D possibly being TRBD2 (5 bases). Germline V CDR1 and CDR2: MNHEY, SMNVEV (reference sequence). Trimming cost V 4 bases and J 6 bases, with 12 bases left between them. The length of the CDR3 is 14 residues. This CDR3 reads CASSSSRGPGELFF. The CDR3 region has the DNA TGTGCCAGCAGTTCCTCACGCGGGCCCGGGGAGCTGTTTTTT.

The genes are TRBV5-8 and TRBJ2-5; 9 bases map to TRBD1. The DNA end favors TRBJ2-7, so the J call may be wrong. The germline V gene encodes CDR1 SGHTS and CDR2 YDEGEE. This CDR3 comprises 15 residues. CDR3 nucleotides: TGTGCCAGCAGCACGACAGGGGGAGATCTCTACGAGCAGTACTTC. Protein product: CASSTTGGDLYEQYF.

V is TRBV11-3 and J is TRBJ2-1, with a tentative D call TRBD2 (5 bases). V was shortened by 6 bases and J by 0 bases, with 12 bases between the two germline ends. CDR3 length: 15 amino acids. The germline V gene encodes CDR1 SGHNT and CDR2 YENEEA. The CDR3 sequence: CASSPSGPSYNEQFF. For the CDR3, the DNA is TGTGCCAGCAGTCCCAGCGGCCCCTCCTACAATGAGCAGTTCTTC.

V and J are TRBV5-6 and TRBJ2-7, with 11 bases that match TRBD2. V dropped 1 base and J dropped 1; count of bases not matched to a gene: 10. The CDR3 has 18 residues. From germline, CDR1 is SGHDT and CDR2 YYEEEE. This CDR3 reads CASSLLLAGGPVSYEQYF. The CDR3 coding sequence is TGTGCCAGCAGCTTGCTTCTAGCGGGAGGCCCCGTTTCCTACGAGCAGTACTTC.

Worth noting for this clone: At one boundary the junction diverges from the germline segment, which might be a read error. V is TRBV7-9 and J is TRBJ2-5; TRBD1 aligns across 9 bases. In germline, CDR1 is SEHNR, CDR2 FQNEAQ (reference sequence). This CDR3 spans 14 amino acids. The CDR3 is CSSSDTGGWETQYF. The DNA of the CDR3 is TGTTCCAGCAGCGACACAGGGGGCTGGGAGACCCAGTACTTC.

V usage is TRBV7-9 and J usage is TRBJ1-2; D may be TRBD1 (5 bases). Germline V lookup: CDR1 SEHNR, CDR2 FQNEAQ (reference sequence). The CDR3 is 18 residues long. Trimming removed 5 bases from V and 0 bases from J, with 22 bases in between. In nucleotides, the CDR3 is TGTGCCAGCAGCCCACCTGGAGGGGTGCAGTTAGCTAACTATGGCTACACCTTC. Residues: CASSPPGGVQLANYGYTF.

This rearrangement joins TRBV27 to TRBJ1-5; D is unresolved. With 3 bases removed from V and 2 bases from J, the gap between germline ends came to 11 bases. Per the germline V gene, CDR1 is MNHEY and CDR2 is SMNVEV (reference sequence). CDR3 length equals 15 residues. CDR3 region: CASSLTSRGNQPQHF. The CDR3 DNA follows: TGTGCCAGCAGTTTGACCTCGAGGGGCAATCAGCCCCAGCATTTT.

The rearrangement links TRBV7-9 to TRBJ2-6, with D possibly TRBD1 on 7 matching bases. Germline V CDR1 and CDR2: SEHNR, FQNEAQ (reference sequence). The CDR3 runs 17 residues. Trimming stripped 0 bases from V and 4 bases from J, with 13 bases between. CDR3 sequence reads: CASSLAPGGTGANVLTF. The CDR3 DNA reads as TGTGCCAGCAGCTTAGCCCCAGGGGGGACCGGGGCCAACGTCCTGACTTTC.